This T cell receptor beta chain comes out of a study of T-cell memory formation after mild COVID-19. Barcoded TCR alpha and TCR beta cDNA libraries with UMIs came from 5'RACE using constant-segment primers. A single record per CDR3 protein comes from TCRdb applying MiXCR to the 5' RACE reads. The sample carries approximately 260,000 distinct CDR3 sequences, over 15% recorded once. CDR1 and CDR2 from the germline V gene are MNHEY and SVGAGI. The CDR3 spans 16 residues. Between the trimmed V and J ends, which lost 5 bases and 2 bases, there was a span of 19 bases. The receptor's source is a man aged 18 to 35 who had mild COVID-19 (a few samples of this study predate the infection). Cell type and time point are not known. The sample consisted of PBMCs or a T cell subset sorted from them (not recorded which). V gene TRBV6-5 combines with J gene TRBJ2-7, with D hard to call. The CDR3: CASSKSAFSRAYEQYF. The DNA of the CDR3 is TGTGCCAGCAGTAAGAGCGCATTCAGTAGGGCCTACGAGCAGTACTTC.